This passage covers 27 T cell receptor beta chains from one sample sequenced in a study of blood T cell repertoires in COVID-19. Some clones are missing from TCRdb's copy, which holds only in-frame ones; the method was immunoSEQ multiplex PCR. This sample has tens of thousands of clones, with around 80% found just once. Sequencing was carried out using peripheral blood. Receptor source: a human donor in a cohort sampled during active COVID-19.

The chain is built from TRBV5-5 and TRBJ1-6; D unclear. Trimming pared 4 bases from V and 7 bases from J, leaving 9 bases between. The CDR3 runs 13 residues. Germline CDR1 and CDR2: SGHKS and YYEKEE (reference sequence). CDR3 loop: CASSPYLNSPLHF. DNA of the CDR3: TGTGCCAGCAGCCCTTATCTGAATTCACCCCTCCACTTT.

The chain links TRBV29-1 to TRBJ1-1; D possibly corresponds to TRBD1 (5 bases). Trimming shortened V by 5 bases and J by 0 bases, and 13 bases separated the two germline ends. Germline CDR1 SQVTM, CDR2 ANQGSEA. The CDR3 length is 14 residues. Here the CDR3 DNA reads TGCAGCGTTCCTGGAAGGGGTCTGAACACTGAAGCTTTCTTT. Its translation is CSVPGRGLNTEAFF.

This clone appeared a single time. This chain links TRBV2 with TRBJ2-2; 7 bases fit TRBD1. The germline V gene encodes CDR1 SNHLY and CDR2 FYNNEI. V shed 7 bases and J 0 bases; nucleotides not matched to a gene: 5. The CDR3 extends over 15 amino acids. The CDR3 DNA sequence: TGTGCCAGCACCCCGGGACAGACGAACACCGGGGAGCTGTTTTTT. Translation gives CASTPGQTNTGELFF.

This chain joins TRBV7-9 and TRBJ2-3, with TRBD1 matching over 7 bases. The CDR3 contains 15 residues. Germline V lookup: CDR1 SEHNR, CDR2 FQNEAQ (reference sequence). The ends lost 7 bases at V and 3 bases at J; junction bases unmatched: 10. The chain's CDR3 is CASMTGWLGTDTQYF. In DNA form, the CDR3 reads TGTGCCAGCATGACAGGGTGGTTAGGGACAGATACGCAGTATTTT.

The V call is TRBV6-1, the J call TRBJ1-4, with D unresolved. This CDR3 region has 13 residues. Germline CDR1 MNHNS, CDR2 SASEGT. V was trimmed by 3 bases and J by 7 bases, leaving 9 bases between them. CDR3 loop: CASSEAQREKLFF. The DNA for the CDR3 is TGTGCCAGCAGTGAGGCACAACGTGAAAAACTGTTTTTT.

This rearrangement joins TRBV5-1 to TRBJ1-1; maybe TRBD1 (6 bases). Germline V gives CDR1 SGHRS, CDR2 YFSETQ. Deletions cut 0 bases from V and 2 bases from J, with 17 bases between. The CDR3 has 17 amino acids. The DNA of the CDR3 is TGCGCCAGCAGCTTGGCTACAGGGATCTTGGTTAACACTGAAGCTTTCTTT. Translated, it gives CASSLATGILVNTEAFF.

This chain links TRBV5-5 with TRBJ1-3; possibly TRBD1 for D (5 bases). V shed 3 bases and J shed 2 bases, with 15 bases lying between them. Germline V CDR1 and CDR2: SGHKS, YYEKEE (reference sequence). This CDR3 is 16 amino acids long. The CDR3 here is CASSSLTGGTGNTIYF. CDR3 in DNA: TGTGCCAGCAGCTCTTTGACGGGGGGAACTGGAAACACCATATATTTT.

The chain has TRBV10-3 and TRBJ1-2; 9 bases map to TRBD1. The CDR3 sequence is 13 residues long. Per the germline V gene, CDR1 is ENHRY and CDR2 is SYGVKD. J lost 10 bases, V lost 7 bases, and 10 bases had no gene match. CDR3 in amino acids: CAITDPGQGLYTF. The CDR3 DNA reads as TGTGCCATCACCGATCCGGGACAGGGTCTCTACACCTTC.

The chain has TRBV11-2 and TRBJ2-1; 11 bases fit TRBD1. This CDR3 spans 16 amino acids. Germline V gene data show CDR1 as SGHAT and CDR2 as FQNNGV. V lost 5 bases, J lost 7 bases, and 10 bases stayed unmatched. In DNA form, the CDR3 reads TGTGCCAGCAGCCCCCGTCGGACAGGGGGCCCGAATGAGCAGTTCTTC. It encodes CASSPRRTGGPNEQFF.

The V gene is TRBV9, the J gene TRBJ2-1, with a weak D call TRBD1 (5 bases). This CDR3 region has 16 residues. Germline-derived CDR1 and CDR2 are SGDLS and YYNGEE. The ends were cut back, 0 bases at V and 4 bases at J, with 14 bases in the middle. The CDR3 DNA follows: TGTGCCAGCAGCGTAGCACTTCGACAGAGATACAATGAGCAGTTCTTC. This encodes CASSVALRQRYNEQFF. Looking up the rest from reference TRBV9 and TRBJ2-1 gives the full variable domain: DSGVTQTPKHLITATGQRVTLRCSPRSGDLSVYWYQQSLDQGLQFLIQYYNGEERAKGNILERFSAQQFPDLHSELNLSSLELGDSALYFCASSVALRQRYNEQFFGPGTRLTVL.

Only a few counts were recorded for this clone. J is TRBJ2-3 and V is TRBV19; 7 bases match TRBD2. V was pared by 0 bases and J by 0 bases, with 6 bases of the junction left unmatched. This CDR3 has 17 residues. CDR1 is LNHDA and CDR2 is SQIVND in the germline V gene (reference sequence). The CDR3 reads CASSIDRTRASTDTQYF. CDR3 sequence (DNA): TGTGCCAGTAGTATAGATAGGACTAGGGCTAGCACAGATACGCAGTATTTT.

This rearrangement joins TRBV6-6 to TRBJ2-1, with D possibly being TRBD2 (7 bases). The CDR3 runs 13 residues. V lost 0 bases to trimming and J lost 11 bases, with 11 bases between them. The germline CDR1 and CDR2 sequences are MNHNY and SVGAGI (reference sequence). The CDR3 sequence: CASSYSSGTQQFF. The CDR3 region has the DNA TGTGCCAGCAGTTACTCAAGCGGGACACAGCAGTTCTTC.

The chain recombines TRBV5-1 with TRBJ2-3, with 12 bases aligning to TRBD2. V trimming: 1 base; J trimming: 5 bases; junction bases outside the gene matches: 11. Per the germline V gene, CDR1 is SGHRS and CDR2 is YFSETQ. CDR3 length: 18 amino acids. The CDR3 reads CASSLTSGGSGLGDTQYF. CDR3 in DNA: TGCGCCAGCAGCTTGACTAGCGGGGGGTCGGGTTTAGGAGATACGCAGTATTTT.

The chain joins TRBV12-3 or TRBV12-4 to TRBJ1-5; D ambiguous. The CDR3 consists of 13 residues. V lost 3 bases and J 5 bases, leaving 8 bases between the germline ends. The CDR3 is CASSFVEYQPQHF. The CDR3 DNA reads as TGTGCCAGCAGTTTTGTAGAGTATCAGCCCCAGCATTTT.

The chain is built from TRBV6-1 and TRBJ2-5, with D uncertain. Between the trimmed V and J ends, which lost 3 bases and 4 bases, there was a span of 9 bases. Germline CDR1 reads MNHNS; CDR2 reads SASEGT. This CDR3 is 13 amino acids long. The CDR3 DNA reads as TGTGCCAGCAGTGATTTGCGGTCAGAGACCCAGTACTTC. Amino acid sequence: CASSDLRSETQYF.

J is TRBJ2-3 and V is TRBV7-9; 9 bases are shared with TRBD1. The CDR3 has 17 residues. J lost 1 base, V lost 6 bases, and 11 bases had no gene match. Germline CDR1 and CDR2: SEHNR and FQNEAQ (reference sequence). The CDR3 loop reads CASRPKTGGRGTDTQYF. CDR3 nucleotides: TGTGCCAGCAGACCTAAAACAGGGGGCAGGGGCACAGATACGCAGTATTTT.

CDR3 sequence: CAWSDTGGYTHEQYF. DNA of the CDR3: TGTGCCTGGAGCGATACAGGGGGCTATACCCACGAGCAGTACTTC. This chain joins TRBV30 and TRBJ2-7; 9 nucleotides line up with TRBD1. V lost 3 bases, J lost 5 bases, and 11 bases stayed unmatched. The CDR3 covers 15 residues. Germline V CDR1 and CDR2: GTSNPN, SVGIG (reference sequence).

V and J are TRBV7-2 and TRBJ1-4, with a tentative D call TRBD1 (5 bases). The germline V gene has CDR1 SGHTA and CDR2 FQGNSA. The CDR3 totals 15 residues. The V and J ends lost 3 bases and 0 bases respectively, with 8 bases between them. CDR3 residues: CASSFPGATNEKLFF. The DNA of the CDR3 is TGTGCCAGCAGCTTCCCGGGGGCAACTAATGAAAAACTGTTTTTT.

This CDR3 is CSATWTEGYTF. The CDR3 nucleotides read TGCAGTGCTACCTGGACAGAGGGCTACACCTTC. This sequence joins TRBV20-1 and TRBJ1-2; a weak D match, TRBD1 (6 bases). Per germline, CDR1 DFQATT and CDR2 SNEGSKA (reference sequence). This CDR3 is 11 amino acids long. Trimming left V 4 bases short and J 8 bases short, with 11 bases between.

The chain recombines TRBV5-1 with TRBJ2-7, with D tentatively TRBD1 (6 bases). Trimming stripped 4 bases from V and 3 bases from J, with 11 bases between. Per the germline V gene, CDR1 is SGHRS and CDR2 is YFSETQ. The CDR3 covers 13 residues. The CDR3 reads CASSADRSYEQYF. CDR3 in DNA: TGCGCCAGCAGCGCGGACAGAAGCTACGAGCAGTACTTC.

The rearrangement links TRBV19 to TRBJ1-1, with 7 bases identical to TRBD1. Trimming took 6 bases from V and 0 from J; bases not matched to a gene: 7. Germline V gives CDR1 LNHDA, CDR2 SQIVND (reference sequence). The CDR3 totals 15 residues. This CDR3 reads CASSPGGRMNTEAFF. The CDR3 region has the DNA TGTGCCAGTAGCCCAGGGGGGCGGATGAACACTGAAGCTTTCTTT.

This clone came up once. V gene TRBV6-5 combines with J gene TRBJ2-7; D unresolved. The CDR3 consists of 14 residues. V shed 0 bases and J shed 2 bases, with 8 bases lying between them. Germline V lookup: CDR1 MNHEY, CDR2 SVGAGI. CDR3 in amino acids: CASSYSVLAYEQYF. In nucleotides, the CDR3 is TGTGCCAGCAGTTACTCCGTGCTAGCCTACGAGCAGTACTTC.

The chain employs TRBV6-1 and TRBJ1-1; possible D gene TRBD1, 6 bases. Deletions cut 0 bases from V and 8 bases from J, with 10 bases between. Looked up from germline, CDR1 is MNHNS and CDR2 is SASEGT. The CDR3 totals 13 residues. The CDR3 is CASSEAPGHEAFF. The CDR3 DNA is TGTGCCAGCAGTGAAGCGCCGGGACACGAAGCTTTCTTT.

The genes are TRBV30 and TRBJ2-1, with D possibly being TRBD2 (7 bases). The germline V gene has CDR1 GTSNPN and CDR2 SVGIG (reference sequence). The V end lost 7 bases, the J end lost 0 bases, and 19 bases lay between the germline ends. This CDR3 is built from 16 residues. In nucleotides, the CDR3 is TGTGCCTCGACAATGCGGGGGCGACGCTCCTACAATGAGCAGTTCTTC. Amino acid sequence: CASTMRGRRSYNEQFF.

The genes are TRBV6-5 and TRBJ1-2; possible D gene TRBD1, 6 bases. The length of the CDR3 is 16 residues. Trimming left V 0 bases short and J 4 bases short, with 15 bases between. CDR1 and CDR2 from the germline V gene are MNHEY and SVGAGI. The CDR3 DNA reads as TGTGCCAGCAGTTACTCGTCGGGGGGGGGCAGCTATGGCTACACCTTC. Translation gives CASSYSSGGGSYGYTF.

The rearrangement links TRBV15 to TRBJ2-1, with unresolved D. The V gene's germline CDR1 is LNHNV and CDR2 YYDKDF (reference sequence). The CDR3 contains 13 residues. Trimming pared 1 base from V and 9 bases from J, leaving 10 bases between. The DNA for the CDR3 is TGTGCCACCAGCAGAGGCCAGACTGGTGAGCAGTTCTTC. This encodes CATSRGQTGEQFF.

The rearrangement uses TRBV7-9 and TRBJ1-6, with D hard to call. The V gene's germline CDR1 is SEHNR and CDR2 FQNEAQ (reference sequence). The V gene lost 4 bases and the J gene lost 6 bases, with 16 bases spanning the gap. CDR3 size: 16 residues. CDR3 sequence (DNA): TGTGCCAGCAGCTCGGGAAGCTGGCCCCCTAATTCACCCCTCCACTTT. Its protein product is CASSSGSWPPNSPLHF.